Listed below are T cell receptor beta chains from one sample, sequenced in a study of blood T cell repertoires in COVID-19. Assay: immunoSEQ multiplex PCR; the TCRdb copy retains only in-frame clones and omits some. The data contain about 240,000 clones, roughly four fifths of them singletons. Sample: peripheral blood. The receptors were gathered from a woman of 80 years or more with COVID-19, enrolled during active disease. The CDR3 runs from the conserved cysteine through the conserved F or W. Each record gives: V gene, J gene, clone size, D gene, CDR3 protein, CDR3 DNA. A D gene is named only where the DNA matches it firmly. Clone size appears in some rows only: once, few, many, or a class for an expanded clone.

TRBV11-2	TRBJ1-3	few	TRBD1	CASSQFSTGTGNTIYF	TGTGCCAGCAGCCAATTTTCGACAGGGACTGGAAACACCATATATTTT
TRBV28	TRBJ1-1	NA	TRBD1	CATGRQGHIGPMNTEAFF	TGTGCCACAGGGAGACAGGGGCACATAGGACCCATGAACACTGAAGCTTTCTTT
TRBV30	TRBJ1-5	few	TRBD1	CAWSLGQDNQPQHF	TGTGCCTGGAGCCTGGGACAGGACAATCAGCCCCAGCATTTT
TRBV5-1	TRBJ2-5	NA	TRBD1	CASSFGQAMETQYF	TGCGCCAGCAGCTTTGGACAGGCGATGGAGACCCAGTACTTC
TRBV7-8	TRBJ2-7	once	NA	CASSLVFRTTHEQYF	TGTGCCAGCAGCTTAGTATTCAGGACTACCCACGAGCAGTACTTC
TRBV18	TRBJ2-7	NA	TRBD2	CASSPGLASEQYF	TGTGCCAGCTCACCCGGACTAGCGTCCGAGCAGTACTTC
TRBV5-1	TRBJ2-3	NA	NA	CASSLRTGGDTQYF	TGCGCCAGCAGCCTACGGACCGGAGGAGATACGCAGTATTTT
TRBV5-1	TRBJ2-5	NA	TRBD2	CASSPRGVAGPQETQYF	TGCGCCAGCAGCCCCCGGGGGGTAGCGGGTCCCCAAGAGACCCAGTACTTC
TRBV6-5	TRBJ1-3	NA	TRBD1	CASSYSQGVSGNTIYF	TGTGCCAGCAGTTACTCTCAGGGGGTCTCTGGAAACACCATATATTTT
TRBV7-3	TRBJ2-3	NA	NA	CASSLRPRGSADTQYF	TGTGCCAGCAGCTTAAGGCCCCGGGGGTCGGCGGATACGCAGTATTTT
TRBV5-4	TRBJ1-4	NA	NA	CASSSWTGSEKLFF	TGTGCCAGCAGCTCCTGGACGGGGAGCGAAAAACTGTTTTTT
TRBV21-1	TRBJ2-7	NA	NA	CASSKSTAGGSYEQYF	TGTGCCAGCAGCAAATCGACAGCGGGAGGTTCCTACGAGCAGTACTTC
TRBV11-1	TRBJ1-5	NA	NA	CASSSRGGEMRPQHF	TGTGCCAGCAGCTCAAGGGGGGGGGAGATGCGGCCCCAGCATTTT
TRBV11-2	TRBJ2-3	NA	TRBD2	CASSFRAGVTDTQYF	TGTGCCAGCAGCTTTCGAGCGGGGGTCACAGATACGCAGTATTTT
TRBV28	TRBJ1-2	NA	NA	CASSTVVYGYTF	TGTGCCAGCAGTACGGTCGTCTATGGCTACACCTTC
TRBV5-1	TRBJ1-4	once	NA	CASSYRDNEKLFF	TGCGCCAGCAGCTACAGGGACAATGAAAAACTGTTTTTT
TRBV27	TRBJ1-4	NA	NA	CASSFQGGEKLFF	TGTGCCAGCAGTTTCCAGGGAGGTGAAAAACTGTTTTTT
TRBV5-1	TRBJ2-5	many	TRBD1	CASSYSGQGVETQYF	TGCGCCAGCAGCTACTCCGGACAGGGGGTGGAGACCCAGTACTTC
TRBV28	TRBJ1-4	once	TRBD1	CASSSQGDRNEKLFF	TGTGCCAGCAGTTCTCAGGGGGACCGCAATGAAAAACTGTTTTTT
TRBV7-9	TRBJ1-4	once	TRBD1	CASSFQGAGNEKLFF	TGTGCCAGCAGCTTCCAGGGGGCTGGTAATGAAAAACTGTTTTTT
TRBV11-3	TRBJ1-1	NA	NA	CASSSGGYTEAFF	TGTGCCAGCAGCTCCGGCGGTTACACTGAAGCTTTCTTT
TRBV11-2	TRBJ1-5	NA	NA	CASSLGGEQPQHF	TGTGCCAGCAGCTTAGGTGGGGAGCAGCCCCAGCATTTT
TRBV7-2	TRBJ2-1	NA	NA	CASSLGRGSYNEQFF	TGTGCCAGCAGCTTAGGGCGGGGTTCCTACAATGAGCAGTTCTTC
TRBV7-9	TRBJ1-1	NA	NA	CASSLKGGTEAFF	TGTGCCAGCAGCTTAAAAGGGGGCACTGAAGCTTTCTTT
TRBV18	TRBJ2-7	NA	NA	CASSRGQTHYEQYF	TGTGCCAGCTCACGAGGACAGACCCACTACGAGCAGTACTTC
TRBV30	TRBJ1-2	NA	TRBD1	CAWIRQGVGYGYTF	TGTGCCTGGATAAGACAGGGGGTCGGTTATGGCTACACCTTC
TRBV5-1	TRBJ2-3	NA	NA	CASSSWTTDTQYF	TGCGCCAGCAGCTCCTGGACTACAGATACGCAGTATTTT
TRBV12-3/TRBV12-4	TRBJ1-4	NA	NA	CASSFSPEKLFF	TGTGCCAGCAGTTTTTCCCCGGAAAAACTGTTTTTT
TRBV9	TRBJ1-3	NA	TRBD1	CASGTESPGGNTIYF	TGTGCCAGCGGGACAGAATCCCCGGGCGGAAACACCATATATTTT
TRBV2	TRBJ2-3	few	NA	CASLGQADTQYF	TGTGCCTCCCTCGGTCAGGCAGATACGCAGTATTTT